This is a list of T cell receptor beta chains from one sample in a study of Ad26.COV2.S vaccination and SARS-CoV-2 variants. The protocol was immunoSEQ multiplex PCR, while the TCRdb copy is restricted to in-frame clones and leaves out a portion. This table has 300,000 to 400,000 clones, under 95% appearing once. The sequencing used peripheral blood, collected after recovery from COVID-19. These receptors were collected from a human donor who had recovered from COVID-19. Each CDR3 is given without its conserved first and last residue.

V gene	J gene	CDR3 protein
TRBV13	TRBJ1-1	ASSLGPEAF
TRBV29-1	TRBJ2-3	SVGGWGSPDTQY
TRBV19	TRBJ1-2	ASRTQGGYGYT
TRBV19	TRBJ1-5	ASRGGTARSQH
TRBV5-4	TRBJ2-2	ASSLGLQNTGELF
TRBV19	TRBJ1-1	ASSGSAKMNTEAF
TRBV7-2	TRBJ2-7	ASSRTSGPYEQY
TRBV29-1	TRBJ1-2	SVEDRMGYT
TRBV14	TRBJ2-7	ASSDRTPYYEQY
TRBV7-2	TRBJ2-7	ASSLEGQIYEQY
TRBV4-3	TRBJ1-3	ASSQRPDSGNTIY
TRBV7-9	TRBJ2-1	ASGQGGGTYNEQF
TRBV7-8	TRBJ1-1	ASSLVSVINTEAF
TRBV7-9	TRBJ2-5	ASSSRGRGKETQY
TRBV6-5	TRBJ1-3	ASLYSNSGNTIY
TRBV11-2	TRBJ2-1	ASSLAGGYNEQF
TRBV10-3	TRBJ2-7	AIRTQGLGYEQY
TRBV5-8	TRBJ2-3	ASKKGTDTQY
TRBV7-9	TRBJ2-2	ASSSPSGGATGELF
TRBV2	TRBJ2-7	ASSYQVEQY
TRBV7-2	TRBJ1-3	ASSLARLGPGNTIY
TRBV19	TRBJ2-1	ASSPPTGDNEQF
TRBV3-1/TRBV3-2	TRBJ2-7	ASSQDFSGGSYEQY
TRBV5-4	TRBJ1-2	ASRKAGGTSGYT
TRBV15	TRBJ2-2	ATSRGDLNTGELF
TRBV5-8	TRBJ2-3	ASSLFGSGAQITQY
TRBV3-1/TRBV3-2	TRBJ2-5	ASWVAGTPETQY
TRBV11-3	TRBJ1-1	ASSLGPRTEAF
TRBV12-3/TRBV12-4	TRBJ1-1	ASSLGSIAEAF
TRBV11-1	TRBJ1-3	ASSYASGNTIY
TRBV6-5	TRBJ1-1	ASIANLNTEAF
TRBV5-1	TRBJ2-7	ASSPSGGGYEQY
TRBV6-6	TRBJ2-3	ASSPPGTRTDTQY
TRBV18	TRBJ2-1	ASSPIAGNEQF
TRBV7-2	TRBJ2-1	ASSYTGTGRVYNEQF
TRBV11-2	TRBJ2-1	ASSLGDREKNEQF
TRBV12-3/TRBV12-4	TRBJ2-4	ASTSSNQLY
TRBV27	TRBJ1-2	ASSLPSPLAGKISHYGYT
TRBV5-1	TRBJ1-4	ASSFTVYEKLF
TRBV10-3	TRBJ1-2	AISESRGASTYYGYT